The 15 T cell receptor beta chains below were found in one sample sequenced in a study of cytomegalovirus exposure and HLA in healthy donors. Primers included in the PCR were 60 Vbeta and 13 Jbeta primers. The assay was immunoSEQ multiplex PCR, and TCRdb's table has in-frame clones only and misses some. The sample comprises 95,000 to 130,000 clones, roughly 70% of which are singletons, and over 1.5% rests with the top ten. Sequencing was carried out using PBMCs. All receptors derive from a woman between 18 and 30 years old in good health and CMV-seronegative.

The gene calls are TRBV9 and TRBJ2-2; the D gene is possibly TRBD1 (6 bases). There are 16 residues in the CDR3. Trimming stripped 9 bases from V and 2 bases from J, with 20 bases between. Germline assignment: CDR1 SGDLS and CDR2 YYNGEE. The CDR3, as DNA: TGTGCCAACCCGATGATGGGGGCCCGTAACACCGGGGAGCTGTTTTTT. Its protein is CANPMMGARNTGELFF.

The V and J genes are TRBV2 and TRBJ2-1, with TRBD2 matching over 10 bases. Germline CDR1 SNHLY, CDR2 FYNNEI. This CDR3 has 14 residues. With V trimmed by 7 bases and J by 10 bases, 10 bases remained unmatched. CDR3 region: CASNSKRGGREQFF. CDR3 DNA sequence: TGTGCCAGCAATTCGAAGCGGGGGGGCCGCGAGCAGTTCTTC.

The chain recombines TRBV30 with TRBJ2-7; possibly TRBD1 for D (5 bases). Germline CDR1 and CDR2: GTSNPN and SVGIG (reference sequence). V lost 0 bases and J 6 bases, leaving 15 bases between the germline ends. This CDR3 region has 14 residues. In DNA, the CDR3 is TGTGCCTGGAGTGTACTTGGGGTCAGGGCCGAGCAGTACTTC. This encodes CAWSVLGVRAEQYF.

This clone was observed once. The chain is built from TRBV10-3 and TRBJ2-1; the D gene is possibly TRBD2 (5 bases). The CDR3 runs to 15 residues. Germline V lookup: CDR1 ENHRY, CDR2 SYGVKD. Trimming removed 6 bases from V and 3 bases from J, with 15 bases in between. The CDR3 bases are TGTGCCATCAGGGGAGAAGGGTCCCGCTACAATGAGCAGTTCTTC. This encodes CAIRGEGSRYNEQFF.

Only one count was recorded for this clone. This sequence joins TRBV5-4 and TRBJ2-5, with TRBD2 matching over 11 bases. CDR3 size: 15 residues. With V trimmed by 4 bases and J by 2 bases, 4 bases remained unmatched. Germline CDR1 and CDR2: SGHNT and YYREEE (reference sequence). CDR3 DNA sequence: TGTGCCAGCAGCATAAGACTAGCGGGGCAAGAGACCCAGTACTTC. Its translation: CASSIRLAGQETQYF.

The chain carries TRBV10-3 and TRBJ1-5; TRBD1 might be the D (5 bases). The CDR3 runs to 13 residues. V shed 3 bases and J shed 5 bases, with 8 bases lying between them. CDR1 and CDR2 (germline): ENHRY, SYGVKD. CDR3 sequence: CAISDQGYQPQHF. The CDR3 DNA reads TGTGCCATCAGTGATCAGGGATATCAGCCCCAGCATTTT.

This sequence joins TRBV11-2 and TRBJ1-3; the D gene is possibly TRBD1 (6 bases). Trimming removed 3 bases at V and 1 base at J, with 7 bases between. The CDR3 consists of 14 residues. In germline, CDR1 is SGHAT, CDR2 FQNNGV. DNA for the CDR3: TGTGCCAGCAGCTTCGACAGGTCTGGAAACACCATATATTTT. This sequence encodes CASSFDRSGNTIYF. Looking up the rest from reference TRBV11-2 and TRBJ1-3 gives the full variable domain: EAGVAQSPRYKIIEKRQSVAFWCNPISGHATLYWYQQILGQGPKLLIQFQNNGVVDDSQLPKDRFSAERLKGVDSTLKIQPAKLEDSAVYLCASSFDRSGNTIYFGEGSWLTVV.

This clone was detected once. This chain joins TRBV7-3 and TRBJ2-1, with 11 bases aligning to TRBD2. This CDR3 has 16 amino acids. Germline V gene data show CDR1 as SGHTA and CDR2 as FQGTGA. V lost 5 bases, J lost 8 bases, and 11 bases stayed unmatched. DNA of the CDR3: TGTGCCAGCAGCGCATTAGCGGGGGGGCGCTCGGATGAGCAGTTCTTC. It specifies CASSALAGGRSDEQFF.

V gene TRBV9 combines with J gene TRBJ1-2, with TRBD1 matching 8 bases. CDR1 is SGDLS and CDR2 is YYNGEE in the germline V gene. Germline trimming cut 2 bases from V and 8 bases from J; bases unmatched to any gene: 11. This CDR3 comprises 15 residues. This CDR3 is CASSVGKDRASGYTF. CDR3 DNA sequence: TGTGCCAGCAGCGTCGGAAAGGACAGGGCCAGCGGCTACACCTTC.

This clone has more than one count but fewer than ten. The V and J genes are TRBV4-2 and TRBJ1-6; the match to TRBD1 covers 7 bases. The germline V gene encodes CDR1 LGHNA and CDR2 YNFKEQ. V lost 3 bases and J lost 7; bases outside the gene matches: 6. The CDR3 totals 15 residues. The CDR3 reads CASSHDGQENSPLHF. The CDR3, as DNA: TGTGCCAGCAGCCATGACGGACAGGAGAATTCACCCCTCCACTTT.

The rearrangement links TRBV5-1 to TRBJ2-5, with TRBD1 identical over 9 bases. J gave up 6 bases and V 5 bases, and 8 bases lay outside the gene matches. The germline CDR1 and CDR2 sequences are SGHRS and YFSETQ. There are 14 residues in the CDR3. CDR3 sequence: CASRGRGQGQTQYF. CDR3 DNA: TGCGCCAGCAGAGGGAGGGGACAGGGACAGACCCAGTACTTC.

Regarding this clone: Germline is not matched at one junction end, which may reflect a read error. V gene TRBV11-2 combines with J gene TRBJ2-5, with D unclear. This CDR3 has 17 amino acids. Germline V CDR1 and CDR2: SGHAT, FQNNGV. CDR3 region: CDSSLEPHLVRSETQYF. The CDR3 nucleotides are TGTGACAGCAGCTTAGAACCCCACTTAGTTCGCTCTGAGACCCAGTACTTC. The whole variable domain, remainder taken from reference TRBV11-2 and TRBJ2-5, is EAGVAQSPRYKIIEKRQSVAFWCNPISGHATLYWYQQILGQGPKLLIQFQNNGVVDDSQLPKDRFSAERLKGVDSTLKIQPAKLEDSAVYLCDSSLEPHLVRSETQYFGPGTRLLVL.

The count of this clone is one. The V gene is TRBV13, the J gene TRBJ2-5; 7 positions agree with TRBD1. This CDR3 has 15 residues. The ends lost 5 bases at V and 2 bases at J; junction bases unmatched: 8. Germline values: CDR1 PRHDT, CDR2 FYEKMQ (reference sequence). This chain's CDR3 is CASSGRQGSQETQYF. The CDR3, as DNA: TGTGCCAGCAGCGGCCGACAGGGATCTCAAGAGACCCAGTACTTC.

The CDR3 region is CASSFGLAGDEQFF. DNA for the CDR3: TGCGCCAGCAGCTTTGGACTAGCGGGGGATGAGCAGTTCTTC. J is TRBJ2-1 and V is TRBV5-1; 13 bases are shared with TRBD2. V was pared by 2 bases and J by 8 bases, with 1 base of the junction left unmatched. The germline V gene has CDR1 SGHRS and CDR2 YFSETQ. The CDR3 totals 14 residues.

This clone was counted once. This chain connects TRBV6-6 to TRBJ2-2; the D gene is possibly TRBD1 (5 bases). The CDR3 has 16 amino acids. Per germline, CDR1 MNHNY and CDR2 SVGAGI (reference sequence). V was shortened by 1 base and J by 2 bases, with 11 bases between the two germline ends. The CDR3 DNA is TGTGCCAGCAGTTACTATCCCAGGGCTAACACCGGGGAGCTGTTTTTT. Translation: CASSYYPRANTGELFF.